Listed here are 16 T cell receptor beta chains from one sample, sequenced in a study of human T cells and chemical hapten exposure. Time point described: patch test 1, 2 weeks after DPC sensitization. This sample's treatment: therapeutic diphenylcyclopropenone sensitization with weekly scalp DPC. TCRdb used MiXCR to reprocess the RACE reads, holding one entry per CDR3 protein. The table lists under 120,000 distinct CDR3 sequences, about 10% of them singletons. The input for sequencing was whole blood, taken in connection with sensitization to the hapten diphenylcyclopropenone (DPC). These TCRs come from a woman in her thirties or forties with alopecia areata. Some clones in this sample may be carry-over from other donors' samples.

This clonotype was picked up a small number of times. The V call is TRBV5-6, the J call TRBJ2-7; D remains unclear. The CDR3 is 14 amino acids. In germline, CDR1 is SGHDT, CDR2 YYEEEE. The ends were cut back, 2 bases at V and 3 bases at J, with 12 bases in the middle. CDR3 residues: CASSFPGSLYEQYF. The DNA for the CDR3 is TGTGCCAGCAGCTTTCCGGGCAGCCTCTACGAGCAGTACTTC.

This clonotype came up once. The V call is TRBV29-1, the J call TRBJ2-7; 8 nucleotides match TRBD1. J lost 3 bases, V lost 7 bases, and 5 bases had no gene match. Germline V lookup: CDR1 SQVTM, CDR2 ANQGSEA. This CDR3 has 12 residues. CDR3 in amino acids: CSAGQGNYEQYF. DNA for the CDR3: TGCAGCGCTGGACAGGGAAACTACGAGCAGTACTTC.

This clonotype appeared many times. The chain combines TRBV19 with TRBJ2-5, with unresolved D. V lost 6 bases and J lost 0, with 20 bases in between. Germline loops: CDR1 LNHDA, CDR2 SQIVND (reference sequence). There are 17 residues in the CDR3. The CDR3 is CASSSNFRVEYQETQYF. The CDR3, as DNA: TGTGCCAGTAGCTCCAATTTCCGGGTCGAGTACCAAGAGACCCAGTACTTC.

This sequence joins TRBV7-2 and TRBJ2-3, with D perhaps TRBD1 or TRBD2 (5 bases each). The V end was cut by 1 base, the J end by 6 bases, with 8 bases between. The CDR3 runs 13 residues. CDR1 SGHTA and CDR2 FQGNSA come from the germline V gene. The CDR3 DNA is TGTGCCAGCAGCTTAGGCAGGGACGATACGCAGTATTTT. This codes for CASSLGRDDTQYF. The full variable domain, rest sourced from reference TRBV7-2 and TRBJ2-3, is GAGVSQSPSNKVTEKGKDVELRCDPISGHTALYWYRQSLGQGLEFLIYFQGNSAPDKSGLPSDRFSAERTGGSVSTLTIQRTQQEDSAVYLCASSLGRDDTQYFGPGTRLTVL.

The gene calls are TRBV4-3 and TRBJ2-1; the match to TRBD2 covers 11 bases. J gave up 9 bases and V 0 bases, and 7 bases lay outside the gene matches. There are 16 residues in the CDR3. Germline assignment: CDR1 LGHNA and CDR2 YSLEER. This CDR3 reads CASSQEALAGAPEQFF. In nucleotides, the CDR3 is TGCGCCAGCAGCCAAGAAGCACTAGCGGGGGCCCCTGAGCAGTTCTTC.

V gene TRBV29-1 combines with J gene TRBJ2-1; the match to TRBD2 covers 8 bases. The CDR3 is made up of 13 amino acids. V was clipped by 7 bases and J by 6 bases; unmatched bases: 8. Per the germline V gene, CDR1 is SQVTM and CDR2 is ANQGSEA. The CDR3 DNA is TGCAGCGCCAGCGGGAGAGGGGTCAATGAGCAGTTCTTC. Its translation: CSASGRGVNEQFF.

In this sample, this clonotype turned up many times. V and J are TRBV19 and TRBJ2-1; 10 bases are shared with TRBD2. CDR1 LNHDA and CDR2 SQIVND come from the germline V gene (reference sequence). The V gene end was trimmed by 7 bases and the J gene end by 9 bases; junction bases not matched to a gene: 9. The CDR3 contains 14 residues. The CDR3 sequence: CASKPSGSSGEQFF. The CDR3 coding sequence is TGTGCCAGTAAGCCTAGCGGGAGTTCTGGTGAGCAGTTCTTC.

The rearrangement uses TRBV10-2 and TRBJ2-1, with 7 bases identical to TRBD2. The CDR3 runs to 16 residues. With 3 bases clipped from V and 7 bases from J, the junction kept 12 bases outside the gene matches. Germline assignment: CDR1 WSHSY and CDR2 SAAADI. The CDR3: CASSEAGSGQWNEQFF. CDR3 nucleotide sequence: TGCGCCAGCAGTGAAGCGGGATCGGGGCAGTGGAATGAGCAGTTCTTC.

The J gene is TRBJ2-7, the V gene TRBV2; 8 bases match TRBD1. The CDR3 sequence is 12 residues long. After removal of 6 bases from V and 6 bases from J, the junction contained 4 bases not matched to a gene. CDR1 SNHLY and CDR2 FYNNEI come from the germline V gene. The CDR3 is CASSRQGTEQYF. CDR3 DNA sequence: TGTGCCAGCAGCCGACAGGGGACCGAGCAGTACTTC.

The rearrangement uses TRBV7-6 and TRBJ1-6; D perhaps matches TRBD1 (6 bases). This CDR3 is 16 amino acids long. Trimming removed 0 bases at V and 8 bases at J, with 14 bases between. CDR1 and CDR2 from the germline V gene are SGHVS and FNYEAQ. The DNA for the CDR3 is TGTGCCAGCAGCTTAGCCCCCGGGGGCGGCGATTCACCCCTCCACTTT. It yields the protein CASSLAPGGGDSPLHF.

This clonotype has more than one count but fewer than ten. The chain couples TRBV19 to TRBJ1-1; unclear D gene. Germline assignment: CDR1 LNHDA and CDR2 SQIVND (reference sequence). The CDR3 runs 14 residues. With 3 bases removed from V and 0 bases from J, the gap between germline ends came to 8 bases. The CDR3 DNA reads as TGTGCCAGTAGTATGGAGAATATGAACACTGAAGCTTTCTTT. Protein: CASSMENMNTEAFF.

This clonotype was observed at least ten times. The V gene is TRBV20-1, the J gene TRBJ2-7; no definite D call. V was trimmed by 3 bases and J by 3 bases, leaving 12 bases between them. CDR3 length: 13 residues. Germline loops: CDR1 DFQATT, CDR2 SNEGSKA (reference sequence). The DNA for the CDR3 is TGCAGTGCTAGTGGTTTGCAGCGCTACGAGCAGTACTTC. Translation gives CSASGLQRYEQYF.

There are many counts of this clonotype. The genes are TRBV20-1 and TRBJ2-1; D may match TRBD1 or TRBD2 (5 bases each). Germline V gives CDR1 DFQATT, CDR2 SNEGSKA (reference sequence). The CDR3 runs to 20 residues. V gave up 0 bases and J gave up 3 bases, with 27 bases separating them. The CDR3 protein is CSAREPTPHFLGTVYNEQFF. Here the CDR3 DNA reads TGCAGTGCTAGAGAACCTACACCGCACTTTCTAGGGACGGTCTACAATGAGCAGTTCTTC.

This clonotype was picked up one time. The chain has TRBV14 and TRBJ2-7, with D maybe TRBD1 (7 bases). Germline V gene lookup returns CDR1 SGHDN and CDR2 FVKESK. V was pared by 3 bases and J by 1 base, with 10 bases between. The CDR3 has 14 residues. The CDR3 spells CASSHGGQSYEQYF. The CDR3 DNA is TGTGCCAGCAGCCACGGGGGACAGTCCTACGAGCAGTACTTC.

V usage is TRBV27 and J usage is TRBJ2-1; 8 nucleotides agree with TRBD1. Looked up from germline, CDR1 is MNHEY and CDR2 is SMNVEV (reference sequence). The CDR3 consists of 17 residues. V was clipped by 2 bases and J by 6 bases; unmatched bases: 12. The CDR3 bases are TGTGCCAGCAGTTTAGGGAATTCGAGACAGGGGTTCAATGAGCAGTTCTTC. Residues: CASSLGNSRQGFNEQFF.

This clonotype was observed at least ten times. The genes are TRBV20-1 and TRBJ2-1; unclear D gene. CDR1 is DFQATT, CDR2 SNEGSKA, per germline (reference sequence). V was pared by 5 bases and J by 12 bases, with 11 bases between. The CDR3 length is 10 residues. CDR3 in DNA: TGCAGTGCTTACCGATCGGGGCAGTTCTTC. It translates to CSAYRSGQFF.